The TCR beta chain under discussion was sequenced for a study of blood T cell repertoires in COVID-19. Sequencing was performed with immunoSEQ multiplex PCR; in TCRdb, only in-frame clones are kept and a portion is missing. Of 200,000 to 300,000 clones in the sample, 86% were seen once. This clone appeared once. This sequence was found in a man in his forties or fifties who had recovered from COVID-19. The sample taken for sequencing was peripheral blood.

In DNA, the CDR3 is TGTGCCAGCAGCTTGCGCGGACTAGGGGTCCATGAGCAGTTCTTC. Translating gives CASSLRGLGVHEQFF. The chain couples TRBV5-6 to TRBJ2-1; 7 bases map to TRBD2. The CDR3 has 15 residues. Germline V gene data show CDR1 as SGHDT and CDR2 as YYEEEE. V lost 1 base, J lost 8 bases, and 9 bases stayed unmatched. The whole variable domain, filled in from reference TRBV5-6 and TRBJ2-1, reads DAGVTQSPTHLIKTRGQQVTLRCSPKSGHDTVSWYQQALGQGPQFIFQYYEEEERQRGNFPDRFSGHQFPNYSSELNVNALLLGDSALYLCASSLRGLGVHEQFFGPGTRLTVL.